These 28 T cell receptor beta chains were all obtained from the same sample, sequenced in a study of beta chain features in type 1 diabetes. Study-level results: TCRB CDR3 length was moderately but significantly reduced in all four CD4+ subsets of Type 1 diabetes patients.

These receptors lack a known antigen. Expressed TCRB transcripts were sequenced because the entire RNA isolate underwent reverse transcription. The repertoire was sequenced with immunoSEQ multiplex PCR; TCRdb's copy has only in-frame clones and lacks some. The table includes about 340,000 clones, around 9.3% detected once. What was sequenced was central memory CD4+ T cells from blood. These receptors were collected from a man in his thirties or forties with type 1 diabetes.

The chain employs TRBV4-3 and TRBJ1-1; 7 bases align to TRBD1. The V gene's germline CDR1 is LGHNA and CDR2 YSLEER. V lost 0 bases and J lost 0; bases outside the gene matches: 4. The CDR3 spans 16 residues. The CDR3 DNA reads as TGCGCCAGCAGCCAAGACAGGGGGATTATGAACACTGAAGCTTTCTTT. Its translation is CASSQDRGIMNTEAFF.

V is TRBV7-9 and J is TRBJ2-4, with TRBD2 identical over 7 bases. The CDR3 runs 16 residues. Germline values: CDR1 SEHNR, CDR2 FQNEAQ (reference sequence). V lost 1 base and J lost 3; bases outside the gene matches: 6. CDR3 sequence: CASSLGAGLDKNIQYF. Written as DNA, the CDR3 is TGTGCCAGCAGCTTAGGAGCGGGGCTTGACAAAAACATTCAGTACTTC. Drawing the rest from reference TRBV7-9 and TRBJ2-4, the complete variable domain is DTGVSQNPRHKITKRGQNVTFRCDPISEHNRLYWYRQTLGQGPEFLTYFQNEAQLEKSRLLSDRFSAERPKGSFSTLEIQRTEQGDSAMYLCASSLGAGLDKNIQYFGAGTRLSVL.

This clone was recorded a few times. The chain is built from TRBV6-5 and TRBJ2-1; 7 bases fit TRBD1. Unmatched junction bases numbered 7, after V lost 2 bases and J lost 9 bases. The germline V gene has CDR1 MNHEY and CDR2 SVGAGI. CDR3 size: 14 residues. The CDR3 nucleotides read TGTGCCAGCAGTTACAACAGGGGCTTGGGTGAGCAGTTCTTC. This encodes CASSYNRGLGEQFF.

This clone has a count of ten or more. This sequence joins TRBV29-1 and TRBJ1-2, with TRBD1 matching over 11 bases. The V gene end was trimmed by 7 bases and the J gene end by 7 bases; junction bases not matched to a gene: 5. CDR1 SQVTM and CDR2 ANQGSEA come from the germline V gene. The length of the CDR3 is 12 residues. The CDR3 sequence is CSGWTGGTGYTF. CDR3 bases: TGCAGCGGATGGACAGGGGGCACTGGCTACACCTTC. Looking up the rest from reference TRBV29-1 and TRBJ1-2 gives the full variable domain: SAVISQKPSRDICQRGTSLTIQCQVDSQVTMMFWYRQQPGQSLTLIATANQGSEATYESGFVIDKFPISRPNLTFSTLTVSNMSPEDSSIYLCSGWTGGTGYTFGSGTRLTVV.

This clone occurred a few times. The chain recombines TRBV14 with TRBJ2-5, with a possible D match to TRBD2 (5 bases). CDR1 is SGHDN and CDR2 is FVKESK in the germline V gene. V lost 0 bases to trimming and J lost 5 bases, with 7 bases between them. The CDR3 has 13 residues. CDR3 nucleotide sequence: TGTGCCAGCAGCCAAGATTGGAGGGAGACCCAGTACTTC. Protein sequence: CASSQDWRETQYF.

The CDR3 bases are TGTGCCAGCAGTGACCCCACAGGGGCGGAGACCCAGTACTTC. Translating gives CASSDPTGAETQYF. This chain joins TRBV25-1 and TRBJ2-5; 7 positions match TRBD1. The ends lost 3 bases at V and 5 bases at J; junction bases unmatched: 6. This CDR3 is built from 14 residues. From germline, CDR1 is MGHDK and CDR2 SYGVNS.

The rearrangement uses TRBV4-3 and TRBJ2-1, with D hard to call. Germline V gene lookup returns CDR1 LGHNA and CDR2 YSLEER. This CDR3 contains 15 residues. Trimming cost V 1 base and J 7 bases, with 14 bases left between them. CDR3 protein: CASSQGRARSNEQFF. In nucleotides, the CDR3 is TGCGCCAGCAGCCAAGGTCGGGCCAGGTCGAATGAGCAGTTCTTC.

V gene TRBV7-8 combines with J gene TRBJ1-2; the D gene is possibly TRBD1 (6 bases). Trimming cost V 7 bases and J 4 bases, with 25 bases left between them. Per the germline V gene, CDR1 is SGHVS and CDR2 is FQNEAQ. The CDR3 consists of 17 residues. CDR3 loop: CASIEPVRGAESYGYTF. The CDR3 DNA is TGTGCCAGCATCGAGCCGGTCAGGGGCGCAGAGAGCTATGGCTACACCTTC.

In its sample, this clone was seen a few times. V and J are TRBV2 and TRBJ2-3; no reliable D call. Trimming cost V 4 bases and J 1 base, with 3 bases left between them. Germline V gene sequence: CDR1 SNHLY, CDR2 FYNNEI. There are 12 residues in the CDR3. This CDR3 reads CASSGGTDTQYF. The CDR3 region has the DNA TGTGCCAGCAGTGGGGGCACAGATACGCAGTATTTT.

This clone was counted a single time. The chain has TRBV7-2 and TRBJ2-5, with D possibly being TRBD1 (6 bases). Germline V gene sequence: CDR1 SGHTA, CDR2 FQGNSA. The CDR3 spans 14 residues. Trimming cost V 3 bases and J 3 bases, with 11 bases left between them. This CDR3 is CASSFSRGKETQYF. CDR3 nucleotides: TGTGCCAGCAGCTTTTCCAGGGGAAAAGAGACCCAGTACTTC.

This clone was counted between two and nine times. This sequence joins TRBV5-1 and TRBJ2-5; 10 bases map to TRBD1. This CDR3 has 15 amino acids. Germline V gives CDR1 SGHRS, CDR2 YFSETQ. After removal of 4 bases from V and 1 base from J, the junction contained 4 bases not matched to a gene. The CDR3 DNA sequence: TGCGCCAGCAGCCAACGGACAGGGGGCCAAGAGACCCAGTACTTC. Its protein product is CASSQRTGGQETQYF. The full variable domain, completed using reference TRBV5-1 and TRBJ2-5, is KAGVTQTPRYLIKTRGQQVTLSCSPISGHRSVSWYQQTPGQGLQFLFEYFSETQRNKGNFPGRFSGRQFSNSRSEMNVSTLELGDSALYLCASSQRTGGQETQYFGPGTRLLVL.

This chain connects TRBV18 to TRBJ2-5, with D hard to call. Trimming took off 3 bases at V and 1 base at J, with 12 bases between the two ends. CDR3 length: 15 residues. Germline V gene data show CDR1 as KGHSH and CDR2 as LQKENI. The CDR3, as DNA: TGTGCCAGCTCACCCCTTAAGGCCGGCCAAGAGACCCAGTACTTC. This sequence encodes CASSPLKAGQETQYF.

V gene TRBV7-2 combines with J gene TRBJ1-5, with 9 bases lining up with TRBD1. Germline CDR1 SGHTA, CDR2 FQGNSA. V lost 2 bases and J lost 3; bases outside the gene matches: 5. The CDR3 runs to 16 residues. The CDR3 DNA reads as TGTGCCAGCAGCTTAATTGGGACAGGGAACAATCAGCCCCAGCATTTT. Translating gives CASSLIGTGNNQPQHF.

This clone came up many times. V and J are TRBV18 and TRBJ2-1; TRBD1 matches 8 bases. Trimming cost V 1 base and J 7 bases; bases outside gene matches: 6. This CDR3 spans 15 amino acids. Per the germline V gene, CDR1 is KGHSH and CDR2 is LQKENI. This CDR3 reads CASSPLGQGSNEQFF. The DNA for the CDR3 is TGTGCCAGCTCACCACTCGGACAGGGCTCGAATGAGCAGTTCTTC.

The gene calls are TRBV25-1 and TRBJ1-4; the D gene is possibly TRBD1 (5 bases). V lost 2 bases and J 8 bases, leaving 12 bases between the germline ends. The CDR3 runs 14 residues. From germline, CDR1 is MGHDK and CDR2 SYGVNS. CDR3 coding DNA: TGTGCCAGCAGTGAAGGGGGAATTCGGGAAAAACTGTTTTTT. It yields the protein CASSEGGIREKLFF.

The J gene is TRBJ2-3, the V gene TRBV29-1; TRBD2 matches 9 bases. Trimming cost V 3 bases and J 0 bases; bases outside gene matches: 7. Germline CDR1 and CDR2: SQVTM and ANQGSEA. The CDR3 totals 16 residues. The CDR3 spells CSVDRASGASTDTQYF. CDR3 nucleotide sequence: TGCAGCGTTGATCGGGCTAGCGGGGCCAGCACAGATACGCAGTATTTT.

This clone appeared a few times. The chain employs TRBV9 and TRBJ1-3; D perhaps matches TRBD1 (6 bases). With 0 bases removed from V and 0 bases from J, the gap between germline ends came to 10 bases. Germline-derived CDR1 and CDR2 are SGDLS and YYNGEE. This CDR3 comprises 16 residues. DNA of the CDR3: TGTGCCAGCAGCGTAGCGGCGGACAGCTCTGGAAACACCATATATTTT. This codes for CASSVAADSSGNTIYF.

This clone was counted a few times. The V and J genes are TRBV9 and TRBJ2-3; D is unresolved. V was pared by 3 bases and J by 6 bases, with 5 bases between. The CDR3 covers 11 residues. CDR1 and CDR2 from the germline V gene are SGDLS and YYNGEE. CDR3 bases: TGTGCCAGCAGCGGCTCGGATACGCAGTATTTT. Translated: CASSGSDTQYF. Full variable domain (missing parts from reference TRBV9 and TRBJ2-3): DSGVTQTPKHLITATGQRVTLRCSPRSGDLSVYWYQQSLDQGLQFLIQYYNGEERAKGNILERFSAQQFPDLHSELNLSSLELGDSALYFCASSGSDTQYFGPGTRLTVL.

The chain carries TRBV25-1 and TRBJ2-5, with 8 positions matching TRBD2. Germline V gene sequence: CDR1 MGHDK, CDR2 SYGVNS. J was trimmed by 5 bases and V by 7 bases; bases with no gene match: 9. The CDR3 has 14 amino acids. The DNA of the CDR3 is TGTGCCAGCACCCCAAGCGGGGGCCGGGAGACCCAGTACTTC. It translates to CASTPSGGRETQYF.

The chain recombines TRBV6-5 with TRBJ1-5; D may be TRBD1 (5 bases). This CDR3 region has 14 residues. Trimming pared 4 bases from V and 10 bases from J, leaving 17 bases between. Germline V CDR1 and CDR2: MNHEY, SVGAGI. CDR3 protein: CASSWRGRGQPQHF. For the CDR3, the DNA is TGTGCCAGCAGTTGGAGGGGTAGAGGCCAACCCCAGCATTTT.

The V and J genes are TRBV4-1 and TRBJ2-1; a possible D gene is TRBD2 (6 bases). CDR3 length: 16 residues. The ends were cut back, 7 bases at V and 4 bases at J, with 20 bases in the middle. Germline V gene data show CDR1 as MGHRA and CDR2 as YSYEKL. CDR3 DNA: TGCGCCAGCACCGGATCAGGGACTGGCCTGTACAATGAGCAGTTCTTC. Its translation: CASTGSGTGLYNEQFF.

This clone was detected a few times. CDR3 loop: CASSLTGEGETQYF. The CDR3 DNA follows: TGTGCCAGCAGCTTAACAGGGGAGGGGGAGACCCAGTACTTC. V and J are TRBV7-2 and TRBJ2-5; D is tentatively TRBD1 or TRBD2 (7 bases each). The CDR3 covers 14 residues. V gave up 2 bases and J gave up 5 bases, with 12 bases separating them. Germline CDR1 and CDR2: SGHTA and FQGNSA.

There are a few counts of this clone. The DNA of the CDR3 is TGTGCCAGCAGCTCCCAGGGAGATAAGCTGGAGACCCAGTACTTC. This encodes CASSSQGDKLETQYF. The J gene is TRBJ2-5, the V gene TRBV7-7; D is tentatively TRBD1 or TRBD2 (5 bases each). The germline gives CDR1 SSHAT, CDR2 FNYEAQ (reference sequence). Trimming removed 4 bases from V and 5 bases from J, with 17 bases in between. This CDR3 contains 15 residues.

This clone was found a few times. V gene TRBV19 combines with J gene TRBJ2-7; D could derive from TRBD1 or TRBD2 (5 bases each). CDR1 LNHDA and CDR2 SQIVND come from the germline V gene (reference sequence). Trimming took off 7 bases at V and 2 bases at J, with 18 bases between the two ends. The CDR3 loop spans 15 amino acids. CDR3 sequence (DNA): TGTGCCAGTAAGGGTCGAGGGCAGGGAGCCTACGAGCAGTACTTC. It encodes CASKGRGQGAYEQYF.

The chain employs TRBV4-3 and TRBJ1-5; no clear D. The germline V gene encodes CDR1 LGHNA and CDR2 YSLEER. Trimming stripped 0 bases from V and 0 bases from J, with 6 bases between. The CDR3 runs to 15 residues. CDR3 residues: CASSQDFGSNQPQHF. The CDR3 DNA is TGCGCCAGCAGCCAAGATTTCGGTAGCAATCAGCCCCAGCATTTT.

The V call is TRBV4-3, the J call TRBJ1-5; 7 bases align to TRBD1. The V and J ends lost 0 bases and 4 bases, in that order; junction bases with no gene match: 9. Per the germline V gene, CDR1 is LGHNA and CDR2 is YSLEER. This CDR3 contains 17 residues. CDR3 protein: CASSQEAGGGGNQPQHF. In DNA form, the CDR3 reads TGCGCCAGCAGCCAAGAGGCTGGAGGGGGCGGGAATCAGCCCCAGCATTTT.

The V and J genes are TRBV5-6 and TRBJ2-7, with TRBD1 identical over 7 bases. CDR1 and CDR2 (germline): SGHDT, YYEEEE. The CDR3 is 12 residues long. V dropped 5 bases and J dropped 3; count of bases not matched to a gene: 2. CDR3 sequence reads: CASRDRNYEQYF. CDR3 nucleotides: TGTGCCAGCAGGGACAGGAACTACGAGCAGTACTTC. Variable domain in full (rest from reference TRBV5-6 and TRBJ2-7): DAGVTQSPTHLIKTRGQQVTLRCSPKSGHDTVSWYQQALGQGPQFIFQYYEEEERQRGNFPDRFSGHQFPNYSSELNVNALLLGDSALYLCASRDRNYEQYFGPGTRLTVT.

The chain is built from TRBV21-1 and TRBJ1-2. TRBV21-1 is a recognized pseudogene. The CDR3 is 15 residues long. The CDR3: CASSKERATNYGYTF. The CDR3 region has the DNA TGTGCCAGCAGCAAAGAACGGGCGACGAACTATGGCTACACCTTC.